This TCR beta chain came from a study of T cells in Graves' hyperthyroidism and ophthalmopathy. Study findings and constraints: The majority of expanded thyroid clonotypes above 0.001 also appeared in blood.

Over 18 months, lack of ophthalmopathy progression marked Graves' hyperthyroidism as stable. The CDR3 regions of TCR beta were amplified from RNA transcripts. TCR CDR3 regions were first amplified by RT-PCR with HTBI primers. TCRdb analysed the multiplex PCR reads with MiXCR anew, one entry per CDR3 protein. The table has hundreds of thousands of distinct CDR3 sequences, around 15% seen once. Per the germline V gene, CDR1 is SSHAT and CDR2 is FNYEAQ (reference sequence). The CDR3 has 16 amino acids. This clonotype was detected ten times or more. Its antigen remains unknown. The junction shows a germline mismatch at one end, possibly a read error.

The TCR was taken from a woman aged 18-29 years with Graves' hyperthyroidism. Material: blood. The chain has TRBV7-7 and TRBJ2-3; a possible D gene is TRBD2 (6 bases). CDR3 protein: CASSLGFGSGSDTQYF. The CDR3 nucleotides read TGTGCTAGCAGCTTAGGATTCGGTAGCGGATCCGATACGCAGTATTTT.